Listed below are T cell receptor beta chains from one sample, sequenced in a study of blood T cells in healthy people across ages. TCRdb called the 5' RACE reads again in MiXCR, with one record for every CDR3 protein. The sample contains about 640,000 distinct CDR3 sequences, 58% of which appear only once. The specimen sequenced was blood. Source of these receptors: a man aged 55 to 70 in good health. CDR3s include the opening cysteine and the closing phenylalanine or tryptophan. The D gene is left open where the match is weak. Some rows mark clone size as missing; the rest say once, few, many or name a class of expanded clone.

cdr3_nt	cdr3_aa	clone_size	d_call	v_call	j_call
TGCGCCAGCAGCTTGAATTCGGGACAGGAATTCCCCCAGCATTTT	CASSLNSGQEFPQHF	.	TRBD1	TRBV5-1	TRBJ1-5
TGTGCCAGCAGCAAAGCGCTACTAGCGAAGGTCGACGAGCAGTACTTC	CASSKALLAKVDEQYF	once	.	TRBV21-1	TRBJ2-7
TGTGCCATCACAGATAATTACAATGAGCAGTTCTTC	CAITDNYNEQFF	.	.	TRBV10-3	TRBJ2-1
TGCAGCGTTGAATCCGGGGGGCATGGGGAACTGTTTTTT	CSVESGGHGELFF	.	.	TRBV29-1	TRBJ1-4
TGTGCCAGCAGTGAAGATTCGACAGGTAGCTCTGGGGCCAACGTCCTGACTTTC	CASSEDSTGSSGANVLTF	.	.	TRBV6-1	TRBJ2-6
TGCAGTGCCATTGGCGATATTTTCGAGACCCAGTACTTC	CSAIGDIFETQYF	.	.	TRBV20-1	TRBJ2-5
TGTGCCAGCAATCCGGGTCTGGGGGAGCAGTACTTC	CASNPGLGEQYF	.	.	TRBV12-3/TRBV12-4	TRBJ2-5
TGTGCCAGCAGCTTTACTGGGACAGAAGAGACCCAGTACTTC	CASSFTGTEETQYF	many	TRBD1	TRBV5-5	TRBJ2-5
TGTGCCACCAGCCCAGGGGAACCAGATACGCAGTATTTT	CATSPGEPDTQYF	.	.	TRBV15	TRBJ2-3
TGTGCCAGCGGGACGGTAGAGAACACTGAAGCTTTCTTT	CASGTVENTEAFF	.	.	TRBV28	TRBJ1-1
TGCGCCAGCAGCTCCGGACATACAACTAATGAAAAACTGTTTTTT	CASSSGHTTNEKLFF	.	.	TRBV5-1	TRBJ1-4
TGCGCCAGCAGCTTGGCCGCGGGACGCAGCTATGGCTACACCTTC	CASSLAAGRSYGYTF	.	.	TRBV5-1	TRBJ1-2
TGTGCCAGCAGTTTATTTCGAGGAGAGACCCAGTACTTC	CASSLFRGETQYF	.	.	TRBV27	TRBJ2-5
TGTGCCAGCAGTTACAGCGGGGCGTCTAGCTATGGCTACACCTTC	CASSYSGASSYGYTF	.	.	TRBV6-6	TRBJ1-2
TGTGCCAGCACTGAGCGGGCAGGGGGTCCCGTTATCACAGATACGCAGTATTTT	CASTERAGGPVITDTQYF	.	.	TRBV6-1	TRBJ2-3
TGTGCCAGCAGTTTAACGGGGAAGCAGTACTTC	CASSLTGKQYF	.	.	TRBV12-3/TRBV12-4	TRBJ2-5
TGTGCCAGCAGCACTAGACCCGACTACAATGAGCAGTTCTTC	CASSTRPDYNEQFF	.	.	TRBV6-2/TRBV6-3	TRBJ2-1
TGTGCCAGCTTGGGTTTGGCGGGGGGGCACCAAGAGACCCAGTACTTC	CASLGLAGGHQETQYF	few	TRBD2	TRBV6-1	TRBJ2-5
TGTGCCAGCAGCAAGGGCCCGAACACTGAAGCTTTCTTT	CASSKGPNTEAFF	.	.	TRBV5-5	TRBJ1-1
TGTGCCAGCAGGGAGGGGGGAAGTGGTGGCTACACCTTC	CASREGGSGGYTF	.	.	TRBV6-1	TRBJ1-2
TGTGCCAGCAGCCAACTTCCAGGGTACGAGCAGTACTTC	CASSQLPGYEQYF	many	.	TRBV14	TRBJ2-7
TGCAGCGTTGCGAGAACTGGGGGTGGTAGTTATGGCTACACCTTC	CSVARTGGGSYGYTF	.	.	TRBV29-1	TRBJ1-2
TGTGCCAGCAGCGTAGGTGGGACTAACTACGAGCAGTACTTC	CASSVGGTNYEQYF	few	TRBD2	TRBV9	TRBJ2-7
TGCAGCGTTTTGCAGGGTTCTAACTATGGCTACACCTTC	CSVLQGSNYGYTF	.	.	TRBV29-1	TRBJ1-2
TGTGCCAGCAGTGTCCGGGACAGGGGAACCTACGAGCAGTACTTC	CASSVRDRGTYEQYF	few	TRBD1	TRBV27	TRBJ2-7
TGTGCCAGCAGCCCGGGGACTAGCATGACCACAGATACGCAGTATTTT	CASSPGTSMTTDTQYF	.	TRBD2	TRBV7-2	TRBJ2-3
TGTGCCAGCAGCCTTGGTGCGGGCTTAAACTACGAGCAGTACTTC	CASSLGAGLNYEQYF	few	.	TRBV11-2	TRBJ2-7
TGTGCCAGCAGCTCCCCACAGGGACGGATCTCCTACGAGCAGTACTTC	CASSSPQGRISYEQYF	.	.	TRBV7-9	TRBJ2-7
TGTGCCACCATGTGGGGCGTCTCCCATATGGGTAACAATGAGCAGTACTTC	CATMWGVSHMGNNEQYF	.	.	TRBV6-1	TRBJ2-7
TGTGCCAGCAGCCAAGGGGTCACGGTAAAGACCCAGTACTTC	CASSQGVTVKTQYF	.	.	TRBV4-2	TRBJ2-5
TGCGCCAGCAGCTTCCGGCCGAGGGACAGCGATACGCGGTATTTT	CASSFRPRDSDTRYF	.	TRBD1	TRBV5-1	TRBJ2-3
TGTGCCAGCAGCGCAGGGGTAGGGAGTTCCGCCGAGCAGTACTTC	CASSAGVGSSAEQYF	.	.	TRBV9	TRBJ2-7
TGTGCCAGCAGTGAAGAGGGGACCTGGGAGACCCAGTACTTC	CASSEEGTWETQYF	.	.	TRBV6-1	TRBJ2-5
TGCGCCAGCAGCTTGTTTGACAGGGGGAGGGAGACCCAGTACTTC	CASSLFDRGRETQYF	.	TRBD1	TRBV5-1	TRBJ2-5
TGTGCCAGCAGCTTAGGGGCAGGGGGGGGTTCACCCCTCCACTTT	CASSLGAGGGSPLHF	.	TRBD1	TRBV7-2	TRBJ1-6
TGTGCCAGCAGCTCAGAGGACAGGGTGTACTACGAGCAGTACTTC	CASSSEDRVYYEQYF	.	TRBD1	TRBV7-4	TRBJ2-7